This T cell receptor (beta chain) is from a study of beta chain features in type 1 diabetes. Whole-study findings and limits: PCR might show a preference for shorter templates, equally across patients and controls. Among patients with Type 1 diabetes, TCRB CDR3s were moderately but significantly shorter in every one of the four CD4+ subsets.

Reverse transcription of all isolated RNA meant that expressed TCRB transcripts were sequenced. About 3.57 million reads were obtained on average from naive, central memory and regulatory T cell samples. The table came from immunoSEQ multiplex PCR; TCRdb's copy has only in-frame clones and leaves some out. The data hold more than 300,000 clones, with 10% to 15% observed a single time. Regarding this clone: Its target is not known.

This CDR3 contains 15 residues. In germline, CDR1 is MDHEN, CDR2 SYDVKM. Trimming took off 7 bases at V and 2 bases at J, with 14 bases between the two ends. Sequencing input: naive CD4+ T cells from blood. The sequence was collected from a man aged 18 to 35 in good health. This sequence joins TRBV28 and TRBJ2-2, with D maybe TRBD2 (7 bases). This CDR3 reads CASIKGGPNTGELFF. DNA of the CDR3: TGTGCCAGCATTAAGGGGGGGCCTAACACCGGGGAGCTGTTTTTT.